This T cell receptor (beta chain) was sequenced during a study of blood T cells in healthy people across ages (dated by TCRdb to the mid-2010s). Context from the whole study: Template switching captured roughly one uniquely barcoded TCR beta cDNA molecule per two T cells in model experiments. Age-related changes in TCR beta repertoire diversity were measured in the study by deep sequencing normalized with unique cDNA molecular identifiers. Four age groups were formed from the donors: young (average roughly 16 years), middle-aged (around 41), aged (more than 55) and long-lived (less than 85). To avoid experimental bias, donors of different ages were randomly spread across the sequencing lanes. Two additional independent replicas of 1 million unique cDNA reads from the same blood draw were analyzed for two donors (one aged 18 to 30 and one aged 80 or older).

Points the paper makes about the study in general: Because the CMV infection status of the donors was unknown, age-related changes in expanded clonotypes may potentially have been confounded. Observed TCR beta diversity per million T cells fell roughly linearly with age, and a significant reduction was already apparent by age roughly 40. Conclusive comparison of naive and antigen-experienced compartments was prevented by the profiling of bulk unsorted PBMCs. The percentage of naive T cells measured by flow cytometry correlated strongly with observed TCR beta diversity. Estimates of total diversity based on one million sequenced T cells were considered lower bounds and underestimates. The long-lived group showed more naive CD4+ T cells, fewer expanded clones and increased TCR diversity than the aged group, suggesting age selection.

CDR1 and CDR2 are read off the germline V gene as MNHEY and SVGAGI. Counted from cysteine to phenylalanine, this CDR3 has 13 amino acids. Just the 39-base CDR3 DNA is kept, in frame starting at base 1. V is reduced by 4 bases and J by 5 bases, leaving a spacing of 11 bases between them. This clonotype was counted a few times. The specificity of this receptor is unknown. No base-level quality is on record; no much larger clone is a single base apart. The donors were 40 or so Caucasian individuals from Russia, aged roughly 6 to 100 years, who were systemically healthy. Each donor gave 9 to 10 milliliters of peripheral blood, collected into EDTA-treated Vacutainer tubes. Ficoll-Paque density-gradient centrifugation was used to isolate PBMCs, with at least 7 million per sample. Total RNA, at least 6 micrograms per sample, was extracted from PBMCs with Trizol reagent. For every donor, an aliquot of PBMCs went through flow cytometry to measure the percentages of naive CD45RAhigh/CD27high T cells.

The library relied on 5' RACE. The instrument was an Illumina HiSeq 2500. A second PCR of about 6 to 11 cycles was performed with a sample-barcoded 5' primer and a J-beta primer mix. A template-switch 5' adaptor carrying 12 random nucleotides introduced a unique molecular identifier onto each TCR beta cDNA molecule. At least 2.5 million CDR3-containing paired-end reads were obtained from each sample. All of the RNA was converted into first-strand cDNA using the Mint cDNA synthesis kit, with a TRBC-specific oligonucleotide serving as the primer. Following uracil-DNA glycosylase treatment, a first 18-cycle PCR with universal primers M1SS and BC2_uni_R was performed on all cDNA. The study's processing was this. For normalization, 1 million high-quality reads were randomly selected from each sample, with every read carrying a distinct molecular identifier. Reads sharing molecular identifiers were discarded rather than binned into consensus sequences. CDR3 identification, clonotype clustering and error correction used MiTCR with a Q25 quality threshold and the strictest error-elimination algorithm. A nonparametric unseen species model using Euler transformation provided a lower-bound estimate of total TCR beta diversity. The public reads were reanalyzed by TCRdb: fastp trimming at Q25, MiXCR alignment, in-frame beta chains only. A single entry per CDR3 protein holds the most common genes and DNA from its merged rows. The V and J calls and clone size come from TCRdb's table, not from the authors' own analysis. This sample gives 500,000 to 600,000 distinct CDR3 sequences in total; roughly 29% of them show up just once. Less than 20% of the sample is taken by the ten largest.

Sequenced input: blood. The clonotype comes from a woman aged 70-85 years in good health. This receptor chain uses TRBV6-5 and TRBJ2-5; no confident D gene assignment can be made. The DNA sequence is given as TGTGCCAGCAGTTCCCAGGTTCGGGAGACCCAGTACTTC. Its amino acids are CASSSQVRETQYF.